Listed here is a single TCR beta chain. Its antigen remains unidentified. These data come from a study of cytomegalovirus exposure and HLA in healthy donors. Broader study findings: On later analysis, the bulk of CMV-associated TCR beta chains appeared to be HLA-restricted. About 90% or about 30% of the time was how often most TCR beta V segments were productive, according to an earlier analysis.

The germline gives CDR1 MGHRA, CDR2 YSYEKL. The length of the CDR3 is 19 residues. V lost 2 bases, J lost 4 bases, and 14 bases stayed unmatched. Use of 60 Vbeta and 13 Jbeta primers characterized the PCR. The assay was immunoSEQ multiplex PCR, and TCRdb's table has in-frame clones only and misses some. This sample has some 120,000 clones, with around 75% found just once. The J gene is TRBJ1-5, the V gene TRBV4-1; 10 bases match TRBD1. This TCR was recovered from a woman under 30 in good health and CMV-seronegative. The sample taken for sequencing was PBMCs. This chain's CDR3 is CASSQTGTGATSGNQPQHF. The CDR3 nucleotides read TGCGCCAGCAGCCAAACCGGGACAGGGGCCACGTCTGGGAATCAGCCCCAGCATTTT.